The next 20 T cell receptor beta chains were all read from a single sample in a study of blood T cell repertoires in COVID-19. Method: immunoSEQ multiplex PCR; TCRdb's copy keeps in-frame clones and lacks some. The data show 74,000 or so clones, 80% to 90% seen once. What was sequenced was peripheral blood. The source is a man aged 50-60 years with acute or convalescent COVID-19.

The DNA of the CDR3 is TGTGCCAGCAGTTACCCCCTGGTATTTGGACAGTCTGATGATCAGCCCCAGCATTTT. Its translation is CASSYPLVFGQSDDQPQHF. The chain carries TRBV6-2 or TRBV6-3 and TRBJ1-5, with D possibly being TRBD1 (6 bases). CDR1 MNHEY and CDR2 SVGEGT come from the germline V gene. The V end was cut by 2 bases, the J end by 5 bases, with 25 bases between. This CDR3 region has 19 residues.

For this clone: This specimen includes other DNA sequences encoding the same CDR3. The chain recombines TRBV27 with TRBJ1-5; 11 nucleotides agree with TRBD1. The CDR3 covers 15 residues. Germline-derived CDR1 and CDR2 are MNHEY and SMNVEV (reference sequence). V shed 2 bases and J 4 bases; nucleotides not matched to a gene: 1. The CDR3 region has the DNA TGTGCCAGCAGTTTAGGGACAGGGGGGAATCAGCCCCAGCATTTT. Protein: CASSLGTGGNQPQHF.

This clone was seen more than once but under ten times. V usage is TRBV28 and J usage is TRBJ2-2, with 13 nucleotides matching TRBD2. With V trimmed by 0 bases and J by 6 bases, 4 bases remained unmatched. CDR1 and CDR2 (germline): MDHEN, SYDVKM. The CDR3 consists of 17 residues. The CDR3 DNA reads TGTGCCAGCAGTTTATGGAAACTAGCGGGAGGGCCCGGGGAGCTGTTTTTT. It codes for CASSLWKLAGGPGELFF.

V usage is TRBV3-1 (or the pseudogene TRBV3-2) and J usage is TRBJ1-6, with D unclear. V was pared by 5 bases and J by 0 bases, with 8 bases between. This CDR3 contains 15 residues. From germline, CDR1 is LGHDT and CDR2 YNNKEL (reference sequence). The CDR3 here is CASSSTGSYNSPLHF. In DNA form, the CDR3 reads TGTGCCAGCAGCTCGACGGGCTCCTATAATTCACCCCTCCACTTT.

Concerning this clone itself: Mismatch with germline at one junction end may stem from a read error. The V and J genes are TRBV7-2 and TRBJ1-5; 8 bases align to TRBD1. CDR1 SGHTA and CDR2 FQGNSA come from the germline V gene. This CDR3 spans 15 amino acids. The DNA for the CDR3 is TGTGCCAGCAGCCTGAACCCAGGGGGCAACCAGCCCCAGCATTTT. Amino acid sequence: CASSLNPGGNQPQHF. The complete variable domain, with remaining parts taken from reference TRBV7-2 and TRBJ1-5, reads GAGVSQSPSNKVTEKGKDVELRCDPISGHTALYWYRQSLGQGLEFLIYFQGNSAPDKSGLPSDRFSAERTGGSVSTLTIQRTQQEDSAVYLCASSLNPGGNQPQHFGDGTRLSIL.

J is TRBJ1-2 and V is TRBV5-4; 9 nucleotides line up with TRBD1. V lost 5 bases to trimming and J lost 3 bases; unmatched junction nucleotides: 8. The CDR3 has 15 amino acids. The V gene's germline CDR1 is SGHNT and CDR2 YYREEE (reference sequence). CDR3 in DNA: TGTGCCAGCAGAAATACCGGGACAGGGTACTATGGCTACACCTTC. It specifies CASRNTGTGYYGYTF.

The chain is built from TRBV28 and TRBJ1-2; TRBD1 is a possible D gene (6 bases). Germline V gives CDR1 MDHEN, CDR2 SYDVKM. CDR3 size: 16 residues. The ends were cut back, 4 bases at V and 5 bases at J, with 20 bases in the middle. The CDR3 loop reads CASSYPPGGRGYGYTF. DNA of the CDR3: TGTGCCAGCAGTTACCCCCCGGGGGGGCGCGGTTATGGCTACACCTTC.

The CDR3 here is CASSPYGDFNEKLFF. CDR3 bases: TGTGCCAGCAGTCCTTACGGCGACTTTAATGAAAAACTGTTTTTT. The chain couples TRBV28 to TRBJ1-4, with unresolved D. This CDR3 spans 15 amino acids. Per germline, CDR1 MDHEN and CDR2 SYDVKM. V was clipped by 5 bases and J by 4 bases, with 14 bases between them.

This clone was observed a single time. V is TRBV24-1 and J is TRBJ2-2, with 15 nucleotides matching TRBD2. The V and J ends lost 4 bases and 0 bases, in that order; junction bases with no gene match: 5. CDR3 length: 19 amino acids. Germline lookup yields CDR1 KGHDR and CDR2 SFDVKD. CDR3 in amino acids: CATSETGTSGRTNTGELFF. Written as DNA, the CDR3 is TGTGCCACCAGTGAAACCGGGACTAGCGGGAGGACGAACACCGGGGAGCTGTTTTTT.

This clone was recorded once. V and J are TRBV7-9 and TRBJ2-1; 8 nucleotides match TRBD2. Germline lookup yields CDR1 SEHNR and CDR2 FQNEAQ (reference sequence). With V trimmed by 5 bases and J by 5 bases, 8 bases remained unmatched. The CDR3 is 15 residues long. CDR3 sequence reads: CASSITSGPNNEQFF. The DNA of the CDR3 is TGTGCCAGCAGCATAACTAGCGGACCCAACAATGAGCAGTTCTTC.

This sequence joins TRBV7-9 and TRBJ2-7; D call uncertain. The CDR3 is 11 amino acids. CDR1 and CDR2 (germline): SEHNR, FQNEAQ (reference sequence). The V and J ends lost 5 bases and 7 bases respectively, with 9 bases between them. The CDR3 DNA follows: TGTGCCAGCAGCGGTGAGTGGGAGCAGTACTTC. Translation: CASSGEWEQYF.

V usage is TRBV5-5 and J usage is TRBJ1-1; 10 bases are a match to TRBD1. With 4 bases clipped from V and 0 bases from J, the junction kept 9 bases outside the gene matches. Per germline, CDR1 SGHKS and CDR2 YYEKEE (reference sequence). The CDR3 length is 17 residues. CDR3 in amino acids: CASSGDRGQVMNTEAFF. In DNA, the CDR3 is TGTGCCAGCAGCGGGGACAGGGGACAGGTAATGAACACTGAAGCTTTCTTT.

The chain combines TRBV13 with TRBJ1-1; 9 positions agree with TRBD1. Germline assignment: CDR1 PRHDT and CDR2 FYEKMQ (reference sequence). The CDR3 consists of 18 residues. The V gene end was trimmed by 4 bases and the J gene end by 0 bases; junction bases not matched to a gene: 12. As DNA, the CDR3 is TGTGCCAGCAGCTCCACCTTTGGGACAGGGTCTATGAACACTGAAGCTTTCTTT. This codes for CASSSTFGTGSMNTEAFF.

The chain has TRBV7-2 and TRBJ1-4; D gene uncertain. The CDR3 has 15 amino acids. The V end was cut by 6 bases, the J end by 5 bases, with 16 bases between. Germline V gene sequence: CDR1 SGHTA, CDR2 FQGNSA. CDR3 sequence (DNA): TGTGCCAGCAGTGTAAGTCCTGGCTCGAATGAAAAACTGTTTTTT. As protein: CASSVSPGSNEKLFF.

V and J are TRBV2 and TRBJ2-3; 8 bases fit TRBD2. The germline V gene has CDR1 SNHLY and CDR2 FYNNEI. There are 15 residues in the CDR3. After removal of 6 bases from V and 4 bases from J, the junction contained 9 bases not matched to a gene. The CDR3 region is CASSPGLVLPDTQYF. In DNA, the CDR3 is TGTGCCAGCAGCCCGGGACTAGTCCTCCCAGATACGCAGTATTTT. Variable domain in full (rest from reference TRBV2 and TRBJ2-3): EPEVTQTPSHQVTQMGQEVILRCVPISNHLYFYWYRQILGQKVEFLVSFYNNEISEKSEIFDDQFSVERPDGSNFTLKIRSTKLEDSAMYFCASSPGLVLPDTQYFGPGTRLTVL.

The genes are TRBV3-1 (or the pseudogene TRBV3-2) and TRBJ1-3, with 8 bases aligning to TRBD1. J was trimmed by 3 bases and V by 2 bases; bases with no gene match: 3. Germline assignment: CDR1 LGHDT and CDR2 YNNKEL (reference sequence). CDR3 length: 15 residues. DNA for the CDR3: TGTGCCAGCAGCCAAATGACAGGGGTTGGAAACACCATATATTTT. This gives the protein CASSQMTGVGNTIYF.

The chain couples TRBV7-3 to TRBJ2-6, with no clear D. The ends were cut back, 1 base at V and 3 bases at J, with 13 bases in the middle. In germline, CDR1 is SGHTA, CDR2 FQGTGA. The CDR3 runs to 17 residues. The CDR3 sequence: CASSLSRLGRGANVLTF. CDR3 DNA: TGTGCCAGCAGCTTAAGCCGATTGGGCCGTGGGGCCAACGTCCTGACTTTC.

This clone was picked up one time. This chain uses TRBV21-1 with TRBJ2-7; TRBD1, the table's D call, was not compared with the DNA. TRBV21-1 is reported as a pseudogene. This CDR3 comprises 14 residues. In DNA form, the CDR3 reads TGTGCCAGCAGCCCCCCCCGGGACACCTTCGAGCAGTACGTC. Translating gives CASSPPRDTFEQYV.

The J gene is TRBJ2-2, the V gene TRBV7-2, with D unresolved. Germline lookup yields CDR1 SGHTA and CDR2 FQGNSA. This CDR3 has 16 amino acids. V lost 5 bases to trimming and J lost 5 bases, with 18 bases between them. CDR3 sequence: CASSPRIVMSTGELFF. CDR3 DNA: TGTGCCAGCAGCCCAAGAATAGTAATGAGTACCGGGGAGCTGTTTTTT.

The rearrangement links TRBV18 to TRBJ2-2; the match to TRBD1 covers 8 bases. V was pared by 0 bases and J by 1 base, with 4 bases of the junction left unmatched. CDR3 size: 17 residues. Germline-derived CDR1 and CDR2 are KGHSH and LQKENI. The CDR3 reads CASSPPSGGWNTGELFF. The CDR3, as DNA: TGTGCCAGCTCACCACCGTCAGGGGGCTGGAACACCGGGGAGCTGTTTTTT.